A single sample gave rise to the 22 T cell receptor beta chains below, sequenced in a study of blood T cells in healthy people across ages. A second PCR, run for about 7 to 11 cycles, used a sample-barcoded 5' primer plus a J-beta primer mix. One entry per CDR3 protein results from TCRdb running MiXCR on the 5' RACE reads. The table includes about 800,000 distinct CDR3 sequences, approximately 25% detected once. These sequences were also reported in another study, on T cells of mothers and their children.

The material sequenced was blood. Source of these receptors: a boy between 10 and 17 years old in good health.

CDR3 in amino acids: CSARKRASYEQYF. CDR3 nucleotide sequence: TGCAGTGCTAGAAAGCGGGCCTCCTACGAGCAGTACTTC. The J gene is TRBJ2-5, the V gene TRBV20-1; a weak D match, TRBD2 (6 bases). The tail of the sequence fits TRBJ2-7 better, so the J call may be wrong. Germline lookup yields CDR1 DFQATT and CDR2 SNEGSKA (reference sequence). The CDR3 consists of 13 residues.

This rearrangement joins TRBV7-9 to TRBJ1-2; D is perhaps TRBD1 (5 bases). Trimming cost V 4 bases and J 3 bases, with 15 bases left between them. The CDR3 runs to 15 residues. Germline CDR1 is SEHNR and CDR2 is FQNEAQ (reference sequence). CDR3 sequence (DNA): TGTGCCAGCAGCTCGCTGCAGGGCGGGGACTATGGCTACACCTTC. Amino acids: CASSSLQGGDYGYTF.

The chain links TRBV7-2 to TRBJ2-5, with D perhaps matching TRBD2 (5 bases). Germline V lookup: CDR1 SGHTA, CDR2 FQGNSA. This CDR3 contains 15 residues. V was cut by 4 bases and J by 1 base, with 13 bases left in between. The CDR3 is CASSSLTGFQETQYF. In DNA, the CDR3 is TGTGCCAGCAGCTCCCTCACGGGGTTCCAAGAGACCCAGTACTTC.

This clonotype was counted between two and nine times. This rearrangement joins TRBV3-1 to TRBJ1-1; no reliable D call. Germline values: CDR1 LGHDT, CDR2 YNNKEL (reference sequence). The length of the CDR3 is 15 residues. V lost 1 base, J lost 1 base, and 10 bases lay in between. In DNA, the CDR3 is TGTGCCAGCAGCCAAGGGGAGGGTTGGAACACTGAAGCTTTCTTT. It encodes CASSQGEGWNTEAFF.

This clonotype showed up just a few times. CDR3 loop: CASSSQLARSYNEQFF. The DNA for the CDR3 is TGTGCCAGCAGTTCCCAACTAGCGAGGTCCTACAATGAGCAGTTCTTC. The chain employs TRBV28 and TRBJ2-1; TRBD2 aligns across 7 bases. The CDR3 length is 16 residues. With 4 bases clipped from V and 1 base from J, the junction kept 7 bases outside the gene matches. CDR1 is MDHEN, CDR2 SYDVKM, per germline.

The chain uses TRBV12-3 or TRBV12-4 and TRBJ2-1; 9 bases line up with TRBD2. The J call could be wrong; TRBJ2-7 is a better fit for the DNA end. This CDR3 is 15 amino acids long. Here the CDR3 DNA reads TGTGCCAGCAGGGCCGGAGCGGGAGGTACCTACGAGCAGTACTTC. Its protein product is CASRAGAGGTYEQYF.

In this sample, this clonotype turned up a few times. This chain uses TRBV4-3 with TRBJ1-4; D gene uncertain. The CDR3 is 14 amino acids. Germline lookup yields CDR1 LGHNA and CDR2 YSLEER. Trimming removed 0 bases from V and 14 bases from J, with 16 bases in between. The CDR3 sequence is CASSQDSRELPLFF. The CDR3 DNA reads TGCGCCAGCAGCCAAGATAGCCGGGAGCTACCTCTGTTTTTT.

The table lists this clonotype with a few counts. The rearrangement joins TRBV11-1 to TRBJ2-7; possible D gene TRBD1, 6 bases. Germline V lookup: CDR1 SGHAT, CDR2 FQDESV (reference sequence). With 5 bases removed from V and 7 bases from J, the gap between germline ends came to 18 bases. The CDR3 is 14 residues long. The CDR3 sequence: CASSTSGDLREQYF. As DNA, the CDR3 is TGTGCCAGCAGCACTTCAGGGGATCTCAGGGAGCAGTACTTC. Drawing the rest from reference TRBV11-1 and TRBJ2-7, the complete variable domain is EAEVAQSPRYKITEKSQAVAFWCDPISGHATLYWYRQILGQGPELLVQFQDESVVDDSQLPKDRFSAERLKGVDSTLKIQPAELGDSAMYLCASSTSGDLREQYFGPGTRLTVT.

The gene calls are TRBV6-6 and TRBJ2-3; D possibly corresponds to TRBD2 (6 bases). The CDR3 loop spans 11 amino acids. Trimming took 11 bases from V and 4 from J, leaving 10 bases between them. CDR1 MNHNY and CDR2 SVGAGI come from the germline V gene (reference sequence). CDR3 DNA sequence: TGTGCCGGGGGGTCGTCAGATACGCAGTATTTT. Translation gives CAGGSSDTQYF.

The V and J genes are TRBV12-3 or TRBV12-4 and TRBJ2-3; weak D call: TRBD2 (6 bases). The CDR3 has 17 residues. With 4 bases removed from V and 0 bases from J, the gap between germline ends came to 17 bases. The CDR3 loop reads CASSSMTRSVSTDTQYF. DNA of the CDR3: TGTGCCAGCAGTTCGATGACTAGGAGCGTTAGCACAGATACGCAGTATTTT.

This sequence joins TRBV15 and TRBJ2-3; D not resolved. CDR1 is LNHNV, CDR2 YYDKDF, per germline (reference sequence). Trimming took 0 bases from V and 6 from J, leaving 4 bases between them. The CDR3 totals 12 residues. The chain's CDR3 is CATSRDWDTQYF. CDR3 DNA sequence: TGTGCCACCAGCAGAGATTGGGATACGCAGTATTTT.

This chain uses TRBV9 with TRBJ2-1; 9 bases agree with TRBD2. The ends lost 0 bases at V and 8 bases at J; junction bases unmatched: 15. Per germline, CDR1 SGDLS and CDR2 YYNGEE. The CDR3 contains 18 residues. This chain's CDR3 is CASSVGPWGGGATDEQFF. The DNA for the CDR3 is TGTGCCAGCAGCGTAGGGCCCTGGGGCGGGGGGGCCACAGATGAGCAGTTCTTC.

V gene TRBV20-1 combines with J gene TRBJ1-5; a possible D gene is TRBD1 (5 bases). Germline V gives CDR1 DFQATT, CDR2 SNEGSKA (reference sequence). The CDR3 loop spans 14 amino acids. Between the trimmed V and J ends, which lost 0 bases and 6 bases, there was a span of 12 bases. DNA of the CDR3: TGCAGTGCTAGAGATCTGGAGGGGTTTCAGCCCCAGCATTTT. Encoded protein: CSARDLEGFQPQHF.

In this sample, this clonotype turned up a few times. The CDR3 region is CASSPGVLPLQETQYF. CDR3 DNA: TGTGCCAGCAGCCCAGGGGTGCTCCCCTTACAAGAGACCCAGTACTTC. The chain joins TRBV7-2 to TRBJ2-5, with D possibly being TRBD1 (6 bases). Looked up from germline, CDR1 is SGHTA and CDR2 is FQGNSA. The CDR3 covers 16 residues. V gave up 5 bases and J gave up 2 bases, with 18 bases separating them.

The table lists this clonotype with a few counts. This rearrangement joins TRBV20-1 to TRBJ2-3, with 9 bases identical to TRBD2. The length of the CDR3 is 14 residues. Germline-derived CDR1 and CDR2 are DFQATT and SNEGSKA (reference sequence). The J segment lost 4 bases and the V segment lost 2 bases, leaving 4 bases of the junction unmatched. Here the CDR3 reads CSARRGGAPDTQYF. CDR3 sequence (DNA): TGCAGTGCTAGACGCGGGGGGGCGCCAGATACGCAGTATTTT.

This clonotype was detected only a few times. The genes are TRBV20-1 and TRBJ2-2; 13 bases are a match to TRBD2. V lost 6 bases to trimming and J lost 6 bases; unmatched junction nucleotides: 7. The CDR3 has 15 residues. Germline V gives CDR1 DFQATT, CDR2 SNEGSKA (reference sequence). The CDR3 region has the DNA TGCAGTGCGCACGGACTAGCGGGGGACTCCGGGGAGCTGTTTTTT. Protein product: CSAHGLAGDSGELFF.

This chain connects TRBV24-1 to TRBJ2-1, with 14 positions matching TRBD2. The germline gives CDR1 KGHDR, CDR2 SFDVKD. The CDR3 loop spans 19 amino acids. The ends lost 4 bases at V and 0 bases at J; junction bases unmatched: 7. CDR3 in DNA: TGTGCCACCAGTGACCCGGGACTAGCGGGAGCGAGCTCCTACAATGAGCAGTTCTTC. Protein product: CATSDPGLAGASSYNEQFF.

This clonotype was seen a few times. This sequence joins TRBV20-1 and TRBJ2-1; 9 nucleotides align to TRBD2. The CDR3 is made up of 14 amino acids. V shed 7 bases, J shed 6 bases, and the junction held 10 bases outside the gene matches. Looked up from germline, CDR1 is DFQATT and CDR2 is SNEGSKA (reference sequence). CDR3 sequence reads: CSVLRPAGGNEQFF. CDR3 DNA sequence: TGCAGTGTTCTAAGGCCAGCGGGAGGCAATGAGCAGTTCTTC.

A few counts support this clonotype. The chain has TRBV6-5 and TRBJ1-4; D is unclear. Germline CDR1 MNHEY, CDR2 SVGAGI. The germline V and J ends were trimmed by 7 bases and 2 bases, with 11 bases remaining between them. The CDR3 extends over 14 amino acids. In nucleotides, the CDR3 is TGTGCCAGCAATAGGGTGGGCACTAATGAAAAACTGTTTTTT. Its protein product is CASNRVGTNEKLFF.

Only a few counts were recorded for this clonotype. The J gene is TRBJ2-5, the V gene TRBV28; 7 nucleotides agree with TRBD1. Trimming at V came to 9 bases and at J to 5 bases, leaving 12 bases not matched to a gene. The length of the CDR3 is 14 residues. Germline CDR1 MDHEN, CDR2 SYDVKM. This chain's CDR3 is CASKNRGFGETQYF. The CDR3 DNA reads TGTGCCAGTAAGAACAGGGGTTTCGGGGAGACCCAGTACTTC.

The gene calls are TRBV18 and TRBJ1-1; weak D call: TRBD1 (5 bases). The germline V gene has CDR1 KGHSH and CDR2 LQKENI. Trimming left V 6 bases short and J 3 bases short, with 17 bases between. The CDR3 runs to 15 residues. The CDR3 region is CASSPGDGPYTEAFF. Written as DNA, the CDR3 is TGTGCCAGCTCCCCTGGGGACGGCCCTTACACTGAAGCTTTCTTT.

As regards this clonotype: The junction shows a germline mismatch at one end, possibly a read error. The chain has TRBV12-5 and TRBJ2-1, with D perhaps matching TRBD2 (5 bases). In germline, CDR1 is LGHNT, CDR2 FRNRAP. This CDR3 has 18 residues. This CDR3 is CTSGLVGGTGSSYNEQFF. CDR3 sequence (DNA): TGTACTAGTGGTTTGGTAGGCGGTACTGGGAGCTCCTACAATGAGCAGTTCTTC.